Given below is one T cell receptor beta chain in context. As yet, its antigen is unknown. Generated by immunoSEQ multiplex PCR, the TCRdb table keeps only in-frame clones and is missing some. This table has roughly 2,900 clones, 82% appearing once. Recipient blood drawn about 28 days pretransplant and days 30, 100, 180 after. The data were taken from a study of T cell clonotyping in hematopoietic cell transplantation. Points from the study as a whole: Graft donor and pretransplant recipient Inverse Simpson Index values predicted broader posttransplant TCR diversity. Pathologically expanded recipient clonotypes increased progressively from day 30 to day 180 as diversity fell. Few recipient clonotypes overlapped donors; over 95% were de novo at given depth.

Germline CDR1 and CDR2: MDHEN and SYDVKM. This CDR3 has 12 amino acids. V dropped 5 bases and J dropped 6; count of bases not matched to a gene: 3. This clonotype was sampled from a male patient aged 60-70 years who had an allogeneic stem cell transplant, so T cells may come from the graft donor. Some clones in this sample may be carry-over from other donors' samples. The rearrangement links TRBV28 to TRBJ2-7; 8 bases map to TRBD1. Here the sequenced sample was peripheral blood mononuclear cells, taken 30 days after allogeneic stem cell transplant. This CDR3 reads CASSRTGIEQYF. The CDR3 DNA reads TGTGCCAGCAGTCGGACAGGGATCGAGCAGTACTTC. Using reference TRBV28 and TRBJ2-7 for the parts outside the CDR3, the full variable domain is DVKVTQSSRYLVKRTGEKVFLECVQDMDHENMFWYRQDPGLGLRLIYFSYDVKMKEKGDIPEGYSVSREKKERFSLILESASTNQTSMYLCASSRTGIEQYFGPGTRLTVT.